Listed below are T cell receptor beta chains from one sample, sequenced in a study of response to subunit inactivated influenza vaccine. TCRdb passed the RT-PCR reads through MiXCR, listing each CDR3 protein once. The sample holds more than 550,000 distinct CDR3 sequences; 12% are singletons and the top ten take 10%. This specimen was PBMCs from blood, taken on the day of vaccination. The receptors stem from a man between 45 and 60 years old who received an inactivated influenza vaccine. Both conserved end residues are part of each CDR3. Fields, in order: J gene, clone size, V gene, D gene, CDR3 protein, CDR3 DNA. A D gene is named only where the DNA matches it firmly. Clone size appears in some rows only: once, few, many, or a class for an expanded clone.

>TRBJ2-1|few|TRBV10-3|TRBD2
CAISESWGGNNEQFF
TGTGCCATCAGTGAGTCCTGGGGGGGAAACAATGAGCAGTTCTTC
>TRBJ1-5|few|TRBV3-1|-
CASSPSGPYSNQPQHF
TGTGCCAGCAGCCCCTCGGGACCGTATAGCAATCAGCCCCAGCATTTT
>TRBJ2-5|-|TRBV2|-
CASWGYQETQYF
TGTGCCAGCTGGGGCTACCAAGAGACCCAGTACTTC
>TRBJ2-1|-|TRBV24-1|-
CATSDLNPYNEQFF
TGTGCCACCAGTGATTTGAACCCTTACAATGAGCAGTTCTTC
>TRBJ2-5|few|TRBV4-1|TRBD1
CASSQELRGFQETQYF
TGCGCCAGCAGCCAAGAGCTCAGGGGGTTCCAAGAGACCCAGTACTTC
>TRBJ1-6|many|TRBV4-3|-
CASSQALGSKNSPLHF
TGCGCCAGCAGCCAGGCGCTAGGGAGTAAGAATTCACCCCTCCACTTT
>TRBJ2-2|few|TRBV6-1|-
CASSEEVPTNTGELFF
TGTGCCAGCAGTGAAGAGGTGCCGACGAACACCGGGGAGCTGTTTTTT
>TRBJ2-3|few|TRBV14|TRBD1
CASSRFRDRGTDTQYF
TGTGCCAGCAGCCGATTTCGGGACAGGGGCACAGATACGCAGTATTTT
>TRBJ2-1|few|TRBV5-1|TRBD2
CASSVLAGGNKNEQFF
TGCGCCAGCAGCGTATTAGCGGGAGGTAATAAGAATGAGCAGTTCTTC
>TRBJ2-1|-|TRBV29-1|TRBD2
CSGAAGPYNEQFF
TGCAGCGGGGCAGCGGGGCCCTACAATGAGCAGTTCTTC
>TRBJ1-1|few|TRBV27|-
CASSPQRQEVNTEAFF
TGTGCCAGCAGTCCCCAACGACAGGAGGTGAACACTGAAGCTTTCTTT
>TRBJ1-4|few|TRBV7-8|-
CASSLTLGGATNEKLFF
TGTGCCAGCAGCTTAACGCTTGGGGGCGCAACTAATGAAAAACTGTTTTTT
>TRBJ1-2|few|TRBV7-8|TRBD1
CASSSDRSPSNYGYTF
TGTGCCAGCAGCTCGGACAGGTCCCCCTCTAACTATGGCTACACCTTC
>TRBJ2-5|-|TRBV20-1|TRBD1
CSAGPGQGQETQYF
TGCAGTGCTGGCCCGGGACAGGGTCAAGAGACCCAGTACTTC
>TRBJ2-1|few|TRBV7-2|TRBD2
CASSPRASGVNEQFF
TGTGCCAGCAGCCCTCGGGCTAGCGGGGTAAATGAGCAGTTCTTC
>TRBJ1-5|-|TRBV7-2|-
CASSLAGKGQPQHF
TGTGCCAGCAGCTTAGCAGGGAAGGGGCAGCCCCAGCATTTT
>TRBJ1-6|few|TRBV5-6|TRBD1
CASSLQGVNSPLHF
TGTGCCAGCAGCTTACAGGGGGTTAATTCACCCCTCCACTTT
>TRBJ2-5|few|TRBV5-1|-
CASSLTDRSQETQYF
TGCGCCAGCAGCCTGACGGACAGATCGCAAGAGACCCAGTACTTC
>TRBJ1-2|many|TRBV20-1|-
CSASRPSNYGYTF
TGCAGTGCTAGTAGGCCCTCTAACTATGGCTACACCTTC
>TRBJ1-1|many|TRBV7-2|-
CASSLATGNTEAFF
TGTGCCAGCAGCTTAGCGACAGGGAACACTGAAGCTTTCTTT
>TRBJ2-5|many|TRBV28|-
CASSRIRDLRETQYF
TGTGCCAGCAGTCGAATCCGGGACCTGAGGGAGACCCAGTACTTC
>TRBJ2-3|-|TRBV20-1|-
CSARHYTGGLAETTDTQYF
TGCAGTGCTCGGCATTACACAGGGGGGCTAGCGGAGACCACAGATACGCAGTATTTT
>TRBJ1-1|-|TRBV2|TRBD1
CSSKTGENTEAFF
TGTTCCAGCAAGACAGGGGAGAACACTGAAGCTTTCTTT
>TRBJ2-3|-|TRBV20-1|TRBD2
CSASFGSGYTDTQYF
TGCAGTGCTAGCTTTGGTAGCGGGTACACAGATACGCAGTATTTT
>TRBJ2-7|-|TRBV7-2|-
CASIQLGEQYF
TGTGCCAGCATCCAGCTGGGTGAGCAGTACTTC
>TRBJ2-7|many|TRBV29-1|TRBD2
CSVDFGLGRKEQYF
TGCAGCGTTGATTTCGGACTAGGACGTAAGGAGCAGTACTTC
>TRBJ2-5|few|TRBV6-2/TRBV6-3|-
CASSSPGGGRETQYF
TGTGCCAGCAGTTCGCCTGGAGGGGGACGAGAGACCCAGTACTTC
>TRBJ2-4|-|TRBV24-1|-
CATSDSTNIQYF
TGTGCCACCAGTGATTCAACGAACATTCAGTACTTC
>TRBJ2-3|-|TRBV28|-
CASSPGSFSTDTQYF
TGTGCCAGCAGCCCAGGAAGCTTTAGCACAGATACGCAGTATTTT
>TRBJ2-3|many|TRBV27|-
CASRSTDTQYF
TGTGCCTCTCGGAGCACAGATACGCAGTATTTT
>TRBJ2-7|-|TRBV28|TRBD2
CASSLFTGGGYYEQYF
TGTGCCAGCAGTTTATTTACCGGGGGGGGCTACTACGAGCAGTACTTC
>TRBJ2-7|few|TRBV20-1|TRBD2
CSARLAGADEQYF
TGCAGTGCCAGACTAGCGGGGGCCGACGAGCAGTACTTC
>TRBJ2-7|-|TRBV20-1|-
CSARDLTGSSYEQYF
TGCAGTGCTAGAGATCTCACAGGGTCATCCTACGAGCAGTACTTC
>TRBJ1-2|-|TRBV20-1|-
CSARGWQGSDGYTF
TGCAGTGCTAGGGGTTGGCAGGGGAGTGATGGCTACACCTTC
>TRBJ2-6|few|TRBV19|-
CASSLKGARGANVLTF
TGTGCCAGTAGCCTGAAAGGGGCAAGAGGGGCCAACGTCCTGACTTTC
>TRBJ1-2|-|TRBV7-2|-
CASSKTRTSIHGYTF
TGTGCCAGCAGCAAAACCAGGACAAGCATTCATGGCTACACCTTC
>TRBJ2-7|-|TRBV10-2|TRBD2
CASSELRTSGSYEQYF
TGCGCCAGCAGTGAGTTGCGGACTAGCGGTTCCTACGAGCAGTACTTC
>TRBJ2-7|many|TRBV5-1|TRBD1
CASSWGTGGDEQYF
TGCGCCAGCAGCTGGGGGACAGGGGGCGACGAGCAGTACTTC
>TRBJ1-3|few|TRBV24-1|-
CATSGGGPSGNTIYF
TGTGCCACCAGTGGAGGGGGGCCCTCTGGAAACACCATATATTTT
>TRBJ2-5|-|TRBV5-1|TRBD2
CASSLGRWEGRWETQYF
TGCGCCAGCAGCTTGGGACGGTGGGAGGGACGATGGGAGACCCAGTACTTC
>TRBJ1-2|few|TRBV20-1|TRBD1
CSATLQGRSAGYTF
TGCAGTGCCACCCTACAGGGGAGATCGGCTGGCTACACCTTC
>TRBJ2-7|-|TRBV30|TRBD1
CACDDRGSYEQYF
TGTGCCTGTGACGACAGGGGCTCCTACGAGCAGTACTTC
>TRBJ1-1|few|TRBV27|-
CASSARTDFNTEAFF
TGTGCCAGCAGTGCCCGGACAGACTTCAACACTGAAGCTTTCTTT
>TRBJ2-6|few|TRBV2|-
CASSVDSGANVLTF
TGTGCCAGCAGTGTCGACTCTGGGGCCAACGTCCTGACTTTC
>TRBJ2-3|few|TRBV6-1|-
CASNALAEIDTQYF
TGTGCCAGCAACGCACTAGCAGAGATAGATACGCAGTATTTT
>TRBJ2-1|many|TRBV5-1|TRBD1
CASSLAGQGYNEQFF
TGCGCCAGCAGCTTGGCCGGACAGGGGTACAATGAGCAGTTCTTC
>TRBJ1-1|-|TRBV2|-
CASSVSPRDTEAFF
TGTGCCAGCAGTGTGAGTCCCAGGGACACTGAAGCTTTCTTT
>TRBJ2-1|few|TRBV20-1|-
CSARPQGYNEQFF
TGCAGTGCTAGACCCCAGGGCTACAATGAGCAGTTCTTC
>TRBJ2-3|-|TRBV5-6|-
CASSLTGAEDTQYF
TGTGCCAGCAGCTTGACGGGGGCGGAAGATACGCAGTATTTT
>TRBJ2-7|few|TRBV5-1|TRBD2
CASSWGLAGEAGEQYF
TGCGCCAGCAGCTGGGGACTAGCGGGAGAAGCGGGCGAGCAGTACTTC
>TRBJ1-6|few|TRBV6-6|-
CASTQQGPPLHF
TGTGCCAGCACCCAACAGGGTCCACCCCTCCACTTT
>TRBJ2-2|-|TRBV4-3|TRBD1
CASSQATGLNTGELFF
TGCGCCAGCAGCCAAGCGACAGGGTTGAACACCGGGGAGCTGTTTTTT
>TRBJ1-2|few|TRBV6-6|-
CASSYETGDGYTF
TGTGCCAGCAGTTACGAGACAGGAGATGGCTACACCTTC
>TRBJ2-4|few|TRBV7-2|TRBD1
CASSLTGQKNIQYF
TGTGCCAGCAGCTTAACGGGACAGAAAAACATTCAGTACTTC
>TRBJ2-7|-|TRBV5-6|-
CASSLLQGTPSYEQYF
TGTGCCAGCAGCTTGCTACAGGGTACTCCTTCCTACGAGCAGTACTTC
>TRBJ2-1|-|TRBV7-6|TRBD2
CASSHAGASGGYNEQFF
TGTGCCAGCAGCCATGCCGGGGCTAGCGGGGGGTACAATGAGCAGTTCTTC
>TRBJ2-7|-|TRBV5-1|-
CASSLDFYRINYEQYF
TGCGCCAGCAGCTTGGATTTTTACAGGATTAACTACGAGCAGTACTTC
>TRBJ2-7|-|TRBV7-2|TRBD2
CASSFLAAGGPYYEQYF
TGTGCCAGCAGCTTTCTAGCAGCGGGAGGGCCATACTACGAGCAGTACTTC
>TRBJ2-7|few|TRBV30|TRBD1
CAWWGQGPSYEQYF
TGTGCCTGGTGGGGACAGGGTCCCTCCTACGAGCAGTACTTC
>TRBJ2-1|many|TRBV2|TRBD2
CASSDPWRETYNEQFF
TGTGCCAGCAGTGACCCCTGGCGGGAGACCTACAATGAGCAGTTCTTC